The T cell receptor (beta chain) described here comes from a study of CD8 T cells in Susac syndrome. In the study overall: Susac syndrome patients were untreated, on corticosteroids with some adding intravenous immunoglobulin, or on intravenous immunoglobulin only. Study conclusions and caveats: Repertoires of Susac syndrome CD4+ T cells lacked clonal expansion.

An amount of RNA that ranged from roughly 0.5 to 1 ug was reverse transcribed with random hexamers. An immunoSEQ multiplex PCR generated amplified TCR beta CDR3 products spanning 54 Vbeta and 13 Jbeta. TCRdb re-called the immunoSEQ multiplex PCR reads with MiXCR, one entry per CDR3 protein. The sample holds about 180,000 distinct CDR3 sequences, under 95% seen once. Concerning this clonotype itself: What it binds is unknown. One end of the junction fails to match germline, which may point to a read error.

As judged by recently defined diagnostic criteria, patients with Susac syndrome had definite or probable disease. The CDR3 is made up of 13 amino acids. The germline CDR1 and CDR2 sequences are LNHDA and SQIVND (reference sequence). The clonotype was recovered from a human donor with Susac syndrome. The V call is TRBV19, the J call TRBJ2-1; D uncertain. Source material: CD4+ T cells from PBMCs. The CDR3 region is CASTSTLYSEQFF. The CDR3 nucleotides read TGTGCCAGTACCTCGACTCTATACAGTGAGCAGTTCTTC.